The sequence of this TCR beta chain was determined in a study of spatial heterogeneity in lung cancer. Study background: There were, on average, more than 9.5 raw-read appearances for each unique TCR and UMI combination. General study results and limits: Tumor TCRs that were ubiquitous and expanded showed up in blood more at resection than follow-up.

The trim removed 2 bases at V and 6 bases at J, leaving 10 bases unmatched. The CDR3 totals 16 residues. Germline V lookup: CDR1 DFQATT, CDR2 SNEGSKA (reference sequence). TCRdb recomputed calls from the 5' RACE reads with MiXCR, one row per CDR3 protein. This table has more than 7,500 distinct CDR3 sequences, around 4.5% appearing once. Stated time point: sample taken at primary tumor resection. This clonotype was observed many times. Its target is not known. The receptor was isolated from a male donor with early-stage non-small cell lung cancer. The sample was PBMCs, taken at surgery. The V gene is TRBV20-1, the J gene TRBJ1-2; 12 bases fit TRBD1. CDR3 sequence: CSARWDRGRFGDGYTF. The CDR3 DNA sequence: TGCAGTGCTAGATGGGACAGGGGGCGCTTTGGAGATGGCTACACCTTC.